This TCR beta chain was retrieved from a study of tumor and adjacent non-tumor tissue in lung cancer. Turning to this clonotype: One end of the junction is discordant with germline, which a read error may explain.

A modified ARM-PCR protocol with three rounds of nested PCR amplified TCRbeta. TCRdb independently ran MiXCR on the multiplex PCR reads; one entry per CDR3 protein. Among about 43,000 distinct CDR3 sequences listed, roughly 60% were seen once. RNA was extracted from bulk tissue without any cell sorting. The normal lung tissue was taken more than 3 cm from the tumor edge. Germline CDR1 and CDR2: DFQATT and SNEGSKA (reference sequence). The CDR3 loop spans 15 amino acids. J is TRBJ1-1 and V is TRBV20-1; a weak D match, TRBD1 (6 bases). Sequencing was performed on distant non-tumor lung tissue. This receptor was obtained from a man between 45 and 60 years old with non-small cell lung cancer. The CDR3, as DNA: TGCAGTGCTAGAGGACGGACAGACATGAACATTGAAGCTTTCTTT. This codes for CSARGRTDMNIEAFF.